This T cell receptor beta chain was retrieved from a study of blood T cell repertoires in COVID-19. Looking at the study overall: Samples of COVID-19 (acute and convalescent) were obtained from the United States, Italy and Spain. T cells, B-cell-depleted T cells, or PBMCs provided the cDNA or gDNA that served as material.

Authors' data handling: Amplifying reference gene primers gave estimates of nucleated cell counts. Data came from immunoSEQ multiplex PCR; TCRdb stores just in-frame clones and leaves some out. The DNA gave D and trimming, while V, J and clone size come from that table. The sample carries 100,000 to 150,000 clones, over 75% recorded once. In this sample, this clone turned up a few times. CDR3 length: 11 amino acids. Per germline, CDR1 SGHNT and CDR2 YENEEA. V gave up 5 bases and J gave up 10 bases, with 9 bases separating them. Enrollment of patients from Seattle took place during active infection, with longitudinal follow-up.

The TCR comes from a young man with COVID-19, enrolled during active disease. J is TRBJ2-1 and V is TRBV11-3; D is undetermined. What was sequenced was peripheral blood. CDR3 sequence: CASSPGREQFF. In nucleotides, the CDR3 is TGTGCCAGCAGCCCCGGTCGGGAGCAGTTCTTC.